Presented here are 17 T cell receptor beta chains from one specimen sequenced in a study of radiotherapy plus CTLA-4 blockade in lung cancer. TCRdb's copy holds only in-frame clones and misses some; the assay was immunoSEQ multiplex PCR. The sample has around 70,000 clones; roughly 87% are singletons. The starting material was peripheral blood, obtained from a patient treated with radiotherapy plus ipilimumab. The receptor source for this set is a human donor with non-small cell lung cancer that progressed on radiotherapy plus ipilimumab.

The chain employs TRBV2 and TRBJ2-3; D might be TRBD1 or TRBD2, each matching 5 bases. The V gene lost 6 bases and the J gene lost 2 bases, with 18 bases spanning the gap. The CDR3 length is 16 residues. Germline loops: CDR1 SNHLY, CDR2 FYNNEI. This CDR3 is CASSAGTEAFTDTQYF. The CDR3 DNA follows: TGTGCCAGCAGCGCCGGGACCGAAGCTTTCACAGATACGCAGTATTTT. Based on the CDR3 plus reference TRBV2 and TRBJ2-3, the full variable domain is EPEVTQTPSHQVTQMGQEVILRCVPISNHLYFYWYRQILGQKVEFLVSFYNNEISEKSEIFDDQFSVERPDGSNFTLKIRSTKLEDSAMYFCASSAGTEAFTDTQYFGPGTRLTVL.

The CDR3 protein is CAISGLAGLAYNEQFF. DNA for the CDR3: TGTGCCATCAGTGGCCTAGCGGGATTGGCCTACAATGAGCAGTTCTTC. This sequence joins TRBV10-3 and TRBJ2-1; 9 bases agree with TRBD2. Germline-derived CDR1 and CDR2 are ENHRY and SYGVKD. The CDR3 extends over 16 amino acids. V was clipped by 4 bases and J by 2 bases; unmatched bases: 6.

The V and J genes are TRBV6-1 and TRBJ2-1, with 9 bases fitting TRBD2. The V gene end was trimmed by 5 bases and the J gene end by 6 bases; junction bases not matched to a gene: 8. The CDR3 runs to 15 residues. Per the germline V gene, CDR1 is MNHNS and CDR2 is SASEGT. The CDR3 coding sequence is TGTGCCAGCAGTCCTTGGGGGACTAGCACCAATGAGCAGTTCTTC. Amino acids: CASSPWGTSTNEQFF.

The DNA for the CDR3 is TGTGCCAGCAGCCAGGGAGGACTAGCGCCGTACTTC. Its protein is CASSQGGLAPYF. This sequence joins TRBV28 and TRBJ2-7, with 9 bases lining up with TRBD2. There are 12 residues in the CDR3. J gave up 12 bases and V 6 bases, and 9 bases lay outside the gene matches. CDR1 and CDR2 (germline): MDHEN, SYDVKM.

The genes are TRBV28 and TRBJ2-1; 9 nucleotides match TRBD2. The J segment lost 5 bases and the V segment lost 4 bases, leaving 9 bases of the junction unmatched. Germline V gene lookup returns CDR1 MDHEN and CDR2 SYDVKM. The CDR3 has 16 residues. The chain's CDR3 is CASSSRSGGGDNEQFF. CDR3 coding DNA: TGTGCCAGCAGTTCAAGATCTGGCGGGGGGGACAATGAGCAGTTCTTC.

The chain joins TRBV7-9 to TRBJ2-1; maybe TRBD1 (7 bases). V was cut by 4 bases and J by 6 bases, with 13 bases left in between. From germline, CDR1 is SEHNR and CDR2 FQNEAQ (reference sequence). This CDR3 has 14 amino acids. Written as DNA, the CDR3 is TGTGCCAGCAGCTCGGACAGGAGGGGCAATGAGCAGTTCTTC. Protein product: CASSSDRRGNEQFF. Looking up the rest from reference TRBV7-9 and TRBJ2-1 gives the full variable domain: DTGVSQNPRHKITKRGQNVTFRCDPISEHNRLYWYRQTLGQGPEFLTYFQNEAQLEKSRLLSDRFSAERPKGSFSTLEIQRTEQGDSAMYLCASSSDRRGNEQFFGPGTRLTVL.

In DNA form, the CDR3 reads TGTGCCAGCAGTGTGGTAACCTACGAGCAGTACTTC. Its protein product is CASSVVTYEQYF. The V call is TRBV2, the J call TRBJ2-7, with no clear D. This CDR3 has 12 amino acids. CDR1 and CDR2 (germline): SNHLY, FYNNEI. The V gene lost 4 bases and the J gene lost 2 bases, with 6 bases spanning the gap.

The chain employs TRBV11-2 and TRBJ2-4, with D hard to call. Trimming left V 0 bases short and J 13 bases short, with 13 bases between. CDR1 is SGHAT and CDR2 is FQNNGV in the germline V gene. The CDR3 runs to 13 residues. The CDR3 region is CASSLDRSPPQYF. The CDR3 nucleotides are TGTGCCAGCAGCTTAGATCGCTCACCACCACAGTACTTC.

V is TRBV25-1 and J is TRBJ2-7, with D unclear. There are 15 residues in the CDR3. Germline CDR1 reads MGHDK; CDR2 reads SYGVNS. The V and J ends lost 8 bases and 2 bases respectively, with 19 bases between them. CDR3: CASSFRRRRTYEQYV. The CDR3 nucleotides read TGTGCCAGCTCGTTTAGGAGAAGGCGGACCTACGAGCAGTACGTC.

V gene TRBV9 combines with J gene TRBJ2-1; a possible D gene is TRBD2 (5 bases). Germline assignment: CDR1 SGDLS and CDR2 YYNGEE. CDR3 size: 13 residues. Trimming pared 3 bases from V and 8 bases from J, leaving 12 bases between. CDR3 nucleotide sequence: TGTGCCAGCAGCGAAGCGGTTTTCGATGAGCAGTTCTTC. Residues: CASSEAVFDEQFF.

The chain couples TRBV29-1 to TRBJ1-2, with D possibly being TRBD1 (6 bases). Germline V gene data show CDR1 as SQVTM and CDR2 as ANQGSEA. Trimming took 6 bases from V and 3 from J, leaving 11 bases between them. The CDR3 totals 12 residues. The CDR3 region has the DNA TGCAGCGTGAAACAGGGTGACTATGGCTACACCTTC. Translating it yields CSVKQGDYGYTF.

The rearrangement uses TRBV27 and TRBJ1-1; no firm D call. V was clipped by 7 bases and J by 7 bases, with 22 bases between them. The CDR3 is 15 residues long. CDR1 MNHEY and CDR2 SMNVEV come from the germline V gene (reference sequence). This CDR3 reads CASKSLESSRIEAFF. The CDR3 DNA reads as TGTGCCAGCAAGTCTCTCGAGAGCTCACGTATTGAAGCTTTCTTT.

V and J are TRBV13 and TRBJ2-3, with 12 bases identical to TRBD2. V dropped 3 bases and J dropped 8; count of bases not matched to a gene: 9. Per germline, CDR1 PRHDT and CDR2 FYEKMQ (reference sequence). CDR3 length: 16 amino acids. The CDR3 sequence is CASSLGLAGPAGTQYF. CDR3 sequence (DNA): TGTGCCAGCAGCTTGGGACTAGCGGGCCCGGCCGGTACGCAGTATTTT.

J is TRBJ2-7 and V is TRBV9; no definite D call. The CDR3 is 16 amino acids. The germline CDR1 and CDR2 sequences are SGDLS and YYNGEE. V gave up 0 bases and J gave up 0 bases, with 13 bases separating them. The CDR3 region has the DNA TGTGCCAGCAGCGTAGTTGGGGAAAAGAGCTCCTACGAGCAGTACTTC. Translating gives CASSVVGEKSSYEQYF.

The chain joins TRBV19 to TRBJ1-2, with D possibly TRBD1 on 6 matching bases. Per the germline V gene, CDR1 is LNHDA and CDR2 is SQIVND (reference sequence). The V and J ends lost 7 bases and 8 bases respectively, with 17 bases between them. CDR3 length: 13 residues. The chain's CDR3 is CASNKGQLRGYTF. The CDR3 DNA is TGTGCCAGTAATAAAGGACAGCTTCGGGGCTACACCTTC.

The V call is TRBV2, the J call TRBJ1-6; tentative D call: TRBD1 (5 bases). V was cut by 4 bases and J by 0 bases, with 10 bases left in between. CDR3 size: 16 residues. Per the germline V gene, CDR1 is SNHLY and CDR2 is FYNNEI. The CDR3 region has the DNA TGTGCCAGCAGTGTTGAGGGGAGCTCCTATAATTCACCCCTCCACTTT. Translating gives CASSVEGSSYNSPLHF.

Turning to this clone: This sample also contains other DNA sequences that code for the same CDR3. V is TRBV2 and J is TRBJ2-5; perhaps TRBD2 as D (5 bases). Per the germline V gene, CDR1 is SNHLY and CDR2 is FYNNEI. The CDR3 loop spans 15 amino acids. Between the trimmed V and J ends, which lost 7 bases and 5 bases, there was a span of 20 bases. The CDR3 region has the DNA TGTGCCAGCACCCAGTTACCGGGGAGAGAGGAGACCCAGTACTTC. This gives the protein CASTQLPGREETQYF.